The clone carrying this TCR beta chain is categorized as medium-sized. Its cognate antigen is unknown. The mixed lymphocyte reaction cells were cocultured at 37°C for roughly 6 days. This record comes from a study of siplizumab effects on memory and regulatory T cells. Study-level information: Either no drug or siplizumab at around 1 ug/mL was used in mixed lymphocyte reactions that were paired.

The junction had 8 bases not matched to a gene; V was cut back by 2 bases and J by 6 bases. This CDR3 is 17 amino acids long. The germline V gene encodes CDR1 SGHTA and CDR2 FQGTGA. Assayed TCR templates numbered about 90,000 for each sample. Clones were read by immunoSEQ multiplex PCR, and TCRdb kept only the in-frame ones, dropping some. The table shows more than 12,000 clones, with 40% to 45% occurring only once. The study, taken as a whole, reports: An assignable naive or memory phenotype was lacking in roughly 80-95% of proliferating CD4+ or CD8+ clones.

The sequencing sample was made of CFSE-low (dividing) CD4+ T cells sorted from an allogeneic mixed lymphocyte reaction. This sequence joins TRBV7-3 and TRBJ2-2; 11 positions match TRBD2. The TCR was taken from a human donor in good health; the cells came from an allogeneic mixed lymphocyte reaction. Some clones in this sample may be carry-over from other donors' samples. CDR3 sequence: CASSLYSTSGSAGELFF. The CDR3 bases are TGTGCCAGCAGCTTATATTCAACTAGCGGGAGTGCCGGGGAGCTGTTTTTT.